These 17 T cell receptor beta chains share one sample of origin, sequenced in a study of blood T cell repertoires in COVID-19. Here immunoSEQ multiplex PCR was the method, and the copy in TCRdb shows in-frame clones only, minus some. The sample lists approximately 240,000 clones, roughly 87% occurring once. The sequenced sample was peripheral blood. These receptors were obtained from a woman aged 18-29 years who had recovered from COVID-19.

The J gene is TRBJ2-1, the V gene TRBV5-1; 8 nucleotides align to TRBD1. V trimming: 5 bases; J trimming: 4 bases; junction bases outside the gene matches: 8. Germline-derived CDR1 and CDR2 are SGHRS and YFSETQ. The CDR3 runs 15 residues. The CDR3 sequence: CASRHGTGTYNEQFF. The CDR3 DNA follows: TGCGCCAGCAGACACGGGACAGGAACTTACAATGAGCAGTTCTTC. Drawing the rest from reference TRBV5-1 and TRBJ2-1, the complete variable domain is KAGVTQTPRYLIKTRGQQVTLSCSPISGHRSVSWYQQTPGQGLQFLFEYFSETQRNKGNFPGRFSGRQFSNSRSEMNVSTLELGDSALYLCASRHGTGTYNEQFFGPGTRLTVL.

V and J are TRBV6-6 and TRBJ1-4; 8 nucleotides align to TRBD1. The J segment lost 8 bases and the V segment lost 6 bases, leaving 5 bases of the junction unmatched. From germline, CDR1 is MNHNY and CDR2 SVGAGI (reference sequence). The CDR3 runs to 13 residues. The CDR3 loop reads CASSGQGEEKLFF. DNA of the CDR3: TGTGCCAGCAGCGGACAGGGCGAGGAAAAACTGTTTTTT.

The chain links TRBV29-1 to TRBJ2-7, with 7 bases matching TRBD1. This CDR3 is built from 14 residues. The V and J ends lost 7 bases and 3 bases, in that order; junction bases with no gene match: 12. Germline loops: CDR1 SQVTM, CDR2 ANQGSEA. The CDR3 coding sequence is TGCAGCGCCTCAGCTGGGACAGCCGACTACGAGCAGTACTTC. Translating it yields CSASAGTADYEQYF.

The chain uses TRBV5-1 and TRBJ1-5; perhaps TRBD1 as D (6 bases). Germline assignment: CDR1 SGHRS and CDR2 YFSETQ. This CDR3 comprises 15 residues. V was pared by 4 bases and J by 7 bases, with 18 bases between. The CDR3 region is CASSLDGTPGQPQHF. The CDR3 nucleotides are TGCGCCAGCAGCCTGGACGGGACACCGGGGCAGCCCCAGCATTTT.

This chain connects TRBV4-3 to TRBJ2-1; 8 bases match TRBD1. The length of the CDR3 is 16 residues. The germline CDR1 and CDR2 sequences are LGHNA and YSLEER. V gave up 4 bases and J gave up 13 bases; unmatched junction bases: 18. CDR3 coding DNA: TGCGCCAGCAGCCCCGAACAGGGGGGCCCGGACTACAAACAGTTCTTC. The encoded protein is CASSPEQGGPDYKQFF.

This chain links TRBV27 with TRBJ2-7, with TRBD2 matching 12 bases. In germline, CDR1 is MNHEY, CDR2 SMNVEV (reference sequence). The CDR3 covers 16 residues. The junction had 6 bases not matched to a gene; V was cut back by 3 bases and J by 3 bases. This CDR3 reads CASSLSLAGGFYEQYF. The CDR3 DNA follows: TGTGCCAGCAGTTTGTCGCTAGCGGGAGGGTTCTACGAGCAGTACTTC.

The chain employs TRBV5-5 and TRBJ2-2, with TRBD2 matching 7 bases. V shed 4 bases, J shed 5 bases, and the junction held 5 bases outside the gene matches. Germline V gives CDR1 SGHKS, CDR2 YYEKEE (reference sequence). The CDR3 has 14 amino acids. This chain's CDR3 is CASSVDGGTGELFF. CDR3 DNA: TGTGCCAGCAGCGTGGACGGGGGGACCGGGGAGCTGTTTTTT.

This clone was counted a few times. The rearrangement links TRBV5-6 to TRBJ2-3; TRBD2 aligns across 8 bases. The CDR3 covers 14 residues. CDR1 is SGHDT and CDR2 is YYEEEE in the germline V gene. J lost 0 bases, V lost 10 bases, and 7 bases had no gene match. The CDR3 sequence: CAFTIAGSTDTQYF. The CDR3, as DNA: TGTGCCTTTACCATAGCGGGAAGCACAGATACGCAGTATTTT.

The rearrangement uses TRBV4-1 and TRBJ2-1; 9 bases map to TRBD2. This CDR3 contains 18 residues. Germline V CDR1 and CDR2: MGHRA, YSYEKL. The ends lost 0 bases at V and 9 bases at J; junction bases unmatched: 15. CDR3 sequence: CASSQDLIAGAPGVEQFF. In DNA, the CDR3 is TGCGCCAGCAGCCAAGATCTTATAGCGGGAGCCCCAGGGGTTGAGCAGTTCTTC.

The CDR3 reads CASSIGASPGYGYTF. Here the CDR3 DNA reads TGTGCCAGTAGTATTGGGGCCTCTCCAGGCTATGGCTACACCTTC. This chain uses TRBV19 with TRBJ1-2; a weak D match, TRBD1 (5 bases). The V gene's germline CDR1 is LNHDA and CDR2 SQIVND (reference sequence). V was clipped by 3 bases and J by 4 bases, with 15 bases between them. This CDR3 comprises 15 residues.

This chain connects TRBV11-1 to TRBJ2-2, with 7 positions matching TRBD1. J was trimmed by 6 bases and V by 1 base; bases with no gene match: 2. This CDR3 is 14 amino acids long. The germline CDR1 and CDR2 sequences are SGHAT and FQDESV (reference sequence). CDR3 loop: CASSLDRGPGELFF. The DNA for the CDR3 is TGTGCCAGCAGCTTAGACAGGGGTCCCGGGGAGCTGTTTTTT. The whole variable domain, remainder taken from reference TRBV11-1 and TRBJ2-2, is EAEVAQSPRYKITEKSQAVAFWCDPISGHATLYWYRQILGQGPELLVQFQDESVVDDSQLPKDRFSAERLKGVDSTLKIQPAELGDSAMYLCASSLDRGPGELFFGEGSRLTVL.

This chain connects TRBV9 to TRBJ2-7; possibly TRBD1 for D (6 bases). The CDR3 totals 17 residues. V was pared by 4 bases and J by 5 bases, with 25 bases between. Germline loops: CDR1 SGDLS, CDR2 YYNGEE. The CDR3 protein is CASSISPNQGSSHEQYF. The CDR3 DNA reads TGTGCCAGCAGCATTAGCCCCAATCAGGGGTCGTCCCACGAGCAGTACTTC.

The V call is TRBV15, the J call TRBJ1-4; TRBD1 is a possible D gene (5 bases). Between the trimmed V and J ends, which lost 0 bases and 5 bases, there was a span of 16 bases. The CDR3 has 17 residues. Germline V CDR1 and CDR2: LNHNV, YYDKDF (reference sequence). CDR3 amino acids: CATSRDLGRGLNEKLFF. The CDR3 coding sequence is TGTGCCACCAGCAGAGATTTGGGACGGGGACTAAATGAAAAACTGTTTTTT.

This clone was observed a single time. The genes are TRBV4-3 and TRBJ1-5; D remains ambiguous. V lost 0 bases and J 0 bases, leaving 6 bases between the germline ends. From germline, CDR1 is LGHNA and CDR2 YSLEER. This CDR3 is 15 amino acids long. The CDR3 DNA sequence: TGCGCCAGCAGCCAAGATCTGTTTAGCAATCAGCCCCAGCATTTT. Translation: CASSQDLFSNQPQHF.

The chain couples TRBV7-9 to TRBJ1-6; perhaps TRBD1 as D (6 bases). Germline values: CDR1 SEHNR, CDR2 FQNEAQ (reference sequence). Between the trimmed V and J ends, which lost 4 bases and 13 bases, there was a span of 20 bases. CDR3 length: 15 residues. The DNA of the CDR3 is TGTGCCAGCAGCTATGACAGGAGACCTAAGTGGCCCCTCCACTTT. It is translated as CASSYDRRPKWPLHF.

This clone was seen once. The CDR3 nucleotides read TGTGCCACCAGCAGAGATAAGGGGTTTAATGAAAAACTGTTTTTT. It specifies CATSRDKGFNEKLFF. The rearrangement uses TRBV15 and TRBJ1-4, with D perhaps matching TRBD1 (5 bases). This CDR3 has 15 amino acids. Germline V gives CDR1 LNHNV, CDR2 YYDKDF (reference sequence). The germline V and J ends were trimmed by 0 bases and 4 bases, with 9 bases remaining between them.

This sequence joins TRBV21-1 and TRBJ2-3; the table's D call TRBD2 went unverified against the DNA. TRBV21-1 is a recognized pseudogene. CDR3 length equals 16 residues. Written as DNA, the CDR3 is TGTGCCAGCAGCAAAGGCCCGGTTCTGGTGCACGATACGCAGTATTTT. It is translated as CASSKGPVLVHDTQYF.